This record covers a single T cell receptor beta chain. Its antigen is not known. The source of the sample is a study of vaccination and CD4 T cells after COVID-19. In the study overall: The convalescents comprised six males and four females, two of them Hispanic. According to the study, participants were given two doses of BNT162b2 or mRNA-1273 vaccine.

Germline V gene data show CDR1 as GTSNPN and CDR2 as SVGIG (reference sequence). Trimming shortened V by 0 bases and J by 4 bases, and 9 bases separated the two germline ends. CDR3 size: 13 residues. With the Oncomine TCR Beta short-read assay, DNA from cultured CD4+ T cells was sequenced. It was from cultured CD4+ T cells that genomic DNA was extracted. TCRdb re-called the PCR reads with MiXCR, one entry per CDR3 protein. This sample has several thousand distinct CDR3 sequences; roughly 34% occur once, and the top ten carry 28%. Stated treatment: roughly ten-day PBMC culture with coronavirus spike peptide pools or control peptides (ViraFEST assay). From the unexposed donor, CD4+ T cells were collected ahead of the COVID-19 pandemic (2011-2018). It was on days 3 and 7 that half the medium was replaced with fresh IL-2 medium.

What was sequenced was CD4+ T cells from blood, cultured in vitro. The clonotype was recovered from a human donor in good health. The chain has TRBV30 and TRBJ2-5, with D unclear. The CDR3 sequence: CAWSVGVRETQYF. CDR3 DNA: TGTGCCTGGAGTGTAGGTGTCAGAGAGACCCAGTACTTC.